This TCR beta chain was recorded in a study of technical replicates of blood from a handful of donors. TCRdb keeps only in-frame clones here, not all; method: immunoSEQ multiplex PCR. This sample yields some 62,000 clones, of which over 75% are seen a single time; around 4.9% belongs to the top ten. CDR1 and CDR2 (germline): SGHDT, YYEEEE. The CDR3 covers 12 residues. Trimming took 5 bases from V and 5 from J; bases not matched to a gene: 3. This clone occurred once. The receptor was derived from a human donor in good health. Some clones in this sample may be carry-over from other donors' samples. The chain links TRBV5-6 to TRBJ1-1, with 7 positions matching TRBD1. The sample comprised PBMCs. As DNA, the CDR3 is TGTGCCAGCAGAGGGGGCAGGACTGAAGCTTTCTTT. Translating gives CASRGGRTEAFF.